This T cell receptor (beta chain) was obtained from a study of T cell responses to AZD1222 COVID-19 vaccine. Study-level findings and limits: The donors showed a predominance of white British ancestry and of females, with possible underestimation of clonal diversity. Spike-specific TCR depth and breadth grew after two AZD1222 doses. Just a handful of AZD1222 recipients were seropositive at baseline. As reported, nearly half of all spike-specific TCRs target variant regions that are unmutated.

V was shortened by 1 base and J by 8 bases, with 11 bases between the two germline ends. Germline V CDR1 and CDR2: SQVTM, ANQGSEA. The CDR3 has 12 residues. A note on this clone: Its antigen is unknown.

Clones were sequenced by immunoSEQ multiplex PCR, and TCRdb holds only the in-frame ones, with some missing. In the table there are some 53,000 clones, approximately 88% of which are singletons. This sample comprised peripheral blood, obtained 28 days after the second AZD1222 dose. This chain joins TRBV29-1 and TRBJ1-1; no reliable D call. This TCR was sampled from an adult who received the AZD1222 COVID-19 vaccine. The CDR3 loop is CSVEGTQREAFF. The CDR3 nucleotides are TGCAGCGTTGAAGGGACCCAACGGGAAGCTTTCTTT.